The sequence of this TCR beta chain was determined in a study of radiotherapy plus CTLA-4 blockade in lung cancer. Clones were sequenced by immunoSEQ multiplex PCR, and TCRdb holds only the in-frame ones, with some missing. The table shows under 110,000 clones, with more than 75% occurring only once. The V end lost 0 bases, the J end lost 5 bases, and 13 bases lay between the germline ends. The CDR3 loop spans 15 amino acids. Germline V gene data show CDR1 as MNHEY and CDR2 as SVGAGI. The TCR comes from a human donor with non-small cell lung cancer that progressed on radiotherapy plus ipilimumab. Some clones in this sample may be carry-over from other donors' samples. The sample in question was peripheral blood, obtained from a patient treated with radiotherapy plus ipilimumab. The chain uses TRBV6-5 and TRBJ1-1; D may be TRBD1 (5 bases). CDR3 protein: CASSYSIGEWTEAFF. CDR3 DNA sequence: TGTGCCAGCAGTTACTCGATAGGGGAATGGACTGAAGCTTTCTTT.